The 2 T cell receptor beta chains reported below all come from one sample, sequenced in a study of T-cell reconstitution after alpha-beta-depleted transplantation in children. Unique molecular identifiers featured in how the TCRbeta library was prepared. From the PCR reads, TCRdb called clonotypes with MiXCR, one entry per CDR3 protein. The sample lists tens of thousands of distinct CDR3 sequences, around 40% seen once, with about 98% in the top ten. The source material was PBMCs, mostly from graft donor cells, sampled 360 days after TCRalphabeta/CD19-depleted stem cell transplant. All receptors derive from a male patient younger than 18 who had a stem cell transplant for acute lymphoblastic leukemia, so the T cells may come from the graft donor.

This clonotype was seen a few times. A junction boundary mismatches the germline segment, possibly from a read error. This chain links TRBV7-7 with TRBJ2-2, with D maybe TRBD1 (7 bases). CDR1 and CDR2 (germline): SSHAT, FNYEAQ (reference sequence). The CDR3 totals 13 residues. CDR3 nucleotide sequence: TGTGCTAGCAGCTTAGCTGCGGGACAGAGCCTGTTTTTT. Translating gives CASSLAAGQSLFF. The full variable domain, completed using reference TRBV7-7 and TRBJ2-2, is GAGVSQSPRYKVTKRGQDVTLRCDPISSHATLYWYQQALGQGPEFLTYFNYEAQPDKSGLPSDRFSAERPEGSISTLTIQRTEQRDSAMYRCASSLAAGQSLFFGEGSRLTVL.

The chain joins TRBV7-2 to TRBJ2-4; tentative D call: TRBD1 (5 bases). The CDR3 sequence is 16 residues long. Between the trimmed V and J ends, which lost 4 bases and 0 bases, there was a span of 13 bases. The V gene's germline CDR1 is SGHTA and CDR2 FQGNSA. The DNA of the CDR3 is TGTGCCAGCAGCTGGGGCAGGACCGTAGCCAAAAACATTCAGTACTTC. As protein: CASSWGRTVAKNIQYF.